Below are 4 T cell receptor beta chains sequenced from a single sample in a study of T cell changes during pregnancy in multiple sclerosis. Using immunoSEQ multiplex PCR, the repertoire was profiled, and TCRdb retains in-frame clones only, with some absent. Here the sample spans about 12,000 clones, roughly 94% being singletons. The specimen comprised CD4+ T cells from peripheral blood mononuclear cells, sampled before pregnancy. The receptors here all came from a female donor with multiple sclerosis, enrolled in a pregnancy study.

The genes are TRBV2 and TRBJ2-7; D perhaps matches TRBD1 (6 bases). The CDR3 has 17 residues. Germline CDR1 is SNHLY and CDR2 is FYNNEI. Trimming pared 4 bases from V and 2 bases from J, leaving 21 bases between. The CDR3 nucleotides are TGTGCCAGCAGTGTTCAAGTGGACAGCAAAAGTCCCTACGAGCAGTACTTC. Translating gives CASSVQVDSKSPYEQYF.

J is TRBJ2-1 and V is TRBV7-3; D remains ambiguous. The length of the CDR3 is 20 residues. Trimming removed 5 bases at V and 2 bases at J, with 28 bases between. Germline CDR1 SGHTA, CDR2 FQGTGA. This CDR3 reads CASSPKPWVGQERPYNEQFF. CDR3 bases: TGTGCCAGCAGCCCTAAACCCTGGGTTGGGCAGGAACGTCCCTACAATGAGCAGTTCTTC.

The chain joins TRBV19 to TRBJ1-3; 8 positions match TRBD1. The CDR3 sequence is 15 residues long. Germline V gives CDR1 LNHDA, CDR2 SQIVND (reference sequence). V was clipped by 4 bases and J by 3 bases; unmatched bases: 5. CDR3 amino acids: CASSTPQGVGNTIYF. The CDR3 DNA sequence: TGTGCCAGTAGTACCCCACAGGGGGTTGGAAACACCATATATTTT.

This chain uses TRBV19 with TRBJ2-1, with TRBD2 matching 14 bases. This CDR3 has 20 residues. Germline V gene lookup returns CDR1 LNHDA and CDR2 SQIVND (reference sequence). V lost 6 bases and J lost 0; bases outside the gene matches: 13. CDR3 sequence reads: CASSEFGTSGGLISYNEQFF. The CDR3 DNA is TGTGCCAGTAGCGAATTCGGGACTAGCGGGGGCCTCATCTCCTACAATGAGCAGTTCTTC.